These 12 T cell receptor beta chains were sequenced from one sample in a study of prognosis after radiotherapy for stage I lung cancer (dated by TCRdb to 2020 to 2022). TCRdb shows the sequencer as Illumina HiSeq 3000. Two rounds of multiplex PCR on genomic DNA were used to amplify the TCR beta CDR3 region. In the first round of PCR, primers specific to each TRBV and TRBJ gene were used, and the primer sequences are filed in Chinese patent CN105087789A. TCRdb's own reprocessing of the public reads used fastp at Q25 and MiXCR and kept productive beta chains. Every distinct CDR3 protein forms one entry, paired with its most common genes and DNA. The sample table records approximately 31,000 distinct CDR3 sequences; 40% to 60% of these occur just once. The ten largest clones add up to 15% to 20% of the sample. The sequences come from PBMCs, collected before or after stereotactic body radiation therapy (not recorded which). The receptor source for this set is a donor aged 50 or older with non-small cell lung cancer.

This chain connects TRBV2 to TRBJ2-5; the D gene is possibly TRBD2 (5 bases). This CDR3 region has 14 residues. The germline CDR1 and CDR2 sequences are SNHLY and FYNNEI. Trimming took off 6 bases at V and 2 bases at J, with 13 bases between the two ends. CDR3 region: CASSARGKQETQYF. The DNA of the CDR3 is TGTGCCAGCAGCGCTAGAGGGAAGCAAGAGACCCAGTACTTC.

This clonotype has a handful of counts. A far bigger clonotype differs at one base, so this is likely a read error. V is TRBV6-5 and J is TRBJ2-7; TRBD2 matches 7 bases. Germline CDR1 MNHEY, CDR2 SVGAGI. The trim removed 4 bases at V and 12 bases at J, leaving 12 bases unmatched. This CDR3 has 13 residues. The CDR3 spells CASSSRAWGGVYF. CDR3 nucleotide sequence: TGTGCCAGCAGTTCGCGGGCGTGGGGGGGTGTGTACTTC.

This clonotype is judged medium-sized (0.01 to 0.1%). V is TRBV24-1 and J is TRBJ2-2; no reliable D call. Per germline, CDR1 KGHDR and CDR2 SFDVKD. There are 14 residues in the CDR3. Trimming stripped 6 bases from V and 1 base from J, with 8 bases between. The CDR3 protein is CATSPYRNTGELFF. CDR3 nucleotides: TGTGCCACCAGTCCCTACCGGAACACCGGGGAGCTGTTTTTT.

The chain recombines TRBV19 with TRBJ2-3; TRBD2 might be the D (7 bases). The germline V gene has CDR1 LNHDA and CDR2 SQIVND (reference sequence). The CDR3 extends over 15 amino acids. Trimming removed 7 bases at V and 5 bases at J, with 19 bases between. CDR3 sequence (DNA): TGTGCCAGTACCCCAAGGGGGGGCGTGGGAGATACGCAGTATTTT. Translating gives CASTPRGGVGDTQYF. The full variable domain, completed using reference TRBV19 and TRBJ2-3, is DGGITQSPKYLFRKEGQNVTLSCEQNLNHDAMYWYRQDPGQGLRLIYYSQIVNDFQKGDIAEGYSVSREKKESFPLTVTSAQKNPTAFYLCASTPRGGVGDTQYFGPGTRLTVL.

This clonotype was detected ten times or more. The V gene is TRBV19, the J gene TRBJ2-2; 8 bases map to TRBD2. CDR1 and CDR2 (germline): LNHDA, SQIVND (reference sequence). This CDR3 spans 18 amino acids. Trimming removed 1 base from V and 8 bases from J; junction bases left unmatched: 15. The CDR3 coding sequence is TGTGCCAGTAGTATAGCCCAAGCGGGAGCCATCCGAGGGGGGGAGCTGTTTTTT. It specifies CASSIAQAGAIRGGELFF.

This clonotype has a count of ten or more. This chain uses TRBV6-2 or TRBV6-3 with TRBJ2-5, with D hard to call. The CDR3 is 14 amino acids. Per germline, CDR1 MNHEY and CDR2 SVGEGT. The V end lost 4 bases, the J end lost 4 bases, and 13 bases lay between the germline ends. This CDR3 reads CASSSRQPRETQYF. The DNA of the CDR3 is TGTGCCAGCAGTTCCCGACAACCCCGAGAGACCCAGTACTTC.

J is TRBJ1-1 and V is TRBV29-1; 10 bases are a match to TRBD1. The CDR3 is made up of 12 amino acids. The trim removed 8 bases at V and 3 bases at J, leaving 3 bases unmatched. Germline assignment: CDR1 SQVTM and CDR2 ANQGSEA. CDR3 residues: CSSGQGYTEAFF. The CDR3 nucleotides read TGCAGCTCGGGACAGGGGTACACTGAAGCTTTCTTT.

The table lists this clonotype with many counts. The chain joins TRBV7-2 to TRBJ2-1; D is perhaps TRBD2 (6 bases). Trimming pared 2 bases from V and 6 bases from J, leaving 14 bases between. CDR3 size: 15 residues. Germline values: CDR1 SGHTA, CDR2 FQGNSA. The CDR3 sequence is CASSLSRWRGNEQFF. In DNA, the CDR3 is TGTGCCAGCAGCTTATCAAGGTGGAGGGGCAATGAGCAGTTCTTC.

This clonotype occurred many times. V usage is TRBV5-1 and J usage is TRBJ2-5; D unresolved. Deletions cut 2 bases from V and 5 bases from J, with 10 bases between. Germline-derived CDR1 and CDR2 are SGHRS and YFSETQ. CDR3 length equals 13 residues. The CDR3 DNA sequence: TGCGCCAGCAGCTTATCCGCAGATGAGACCCAGTACTTC. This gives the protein CASSLSADETQYF.

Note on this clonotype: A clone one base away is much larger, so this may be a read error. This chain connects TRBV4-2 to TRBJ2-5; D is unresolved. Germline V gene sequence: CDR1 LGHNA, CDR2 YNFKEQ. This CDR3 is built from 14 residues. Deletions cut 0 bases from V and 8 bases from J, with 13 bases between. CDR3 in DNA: TGTGCCAGCAGCCAAGAGGGCTGGCTTCATACCCAGTACTTC. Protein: CASSQEGWLHTQYF.

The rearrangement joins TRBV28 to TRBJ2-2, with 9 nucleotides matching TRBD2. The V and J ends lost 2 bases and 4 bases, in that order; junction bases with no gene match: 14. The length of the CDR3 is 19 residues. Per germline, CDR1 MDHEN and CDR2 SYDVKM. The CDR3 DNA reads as TGTGCCAGCAGTTTACAGTCCTTTCTAGCGGGAATCGGCACCGGGGAGCTGTTTTTT. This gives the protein CASSLQSFLAGIGTGELFF.

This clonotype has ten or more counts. The chain's CDR3 is CSAMIANYGYTF. CDR3 in DNA: TGCAGTGCTATGATTGCTAACTATGGCTACACCTTC. The J gene is TRBJ1-2, the V gene TRBV20-1; D gene ambiguous. The CDR3 is made up of 12 amino acids. Per the germline V gene, CDR1 is DFQATT and CDR2 is SNEGSKA (reference sequence). With 4 bases removed from V and 0 bases from J, the gap between germline ends came to 6 bases.